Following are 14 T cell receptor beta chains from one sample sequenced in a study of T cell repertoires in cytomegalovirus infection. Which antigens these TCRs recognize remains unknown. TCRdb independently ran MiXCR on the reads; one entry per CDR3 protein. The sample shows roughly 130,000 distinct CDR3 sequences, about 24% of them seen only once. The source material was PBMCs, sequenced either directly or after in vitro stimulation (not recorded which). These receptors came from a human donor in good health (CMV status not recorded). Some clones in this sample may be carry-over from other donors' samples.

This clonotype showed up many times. In nucleotides, the CDR3 is TGTGCCAGCAGCACCGATCCTAGCTCCTACGAGCAGTACGTC. As protein: CASSTDPSSYEQYV. This chain joins TRBV7-2 and TRBJ2-7; no reliable D call. The V gene's germline CDR1 is SGHTA and CDR2 FQGNSA. Between the trimmed V and J ends, which lost 5 bases and 0 bases, there was a span of 11 bases. The CDR3 extends over 14 amino acids.

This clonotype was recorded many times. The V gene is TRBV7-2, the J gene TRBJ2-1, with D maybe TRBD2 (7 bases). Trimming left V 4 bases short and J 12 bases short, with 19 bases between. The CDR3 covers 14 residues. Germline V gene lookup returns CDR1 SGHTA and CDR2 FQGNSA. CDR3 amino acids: CASSYPGEGLWQFF. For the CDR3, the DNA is TGTGCCAGCAGCTACCCAGGGGAGGGCCTTTGGCAGTTCTTC.

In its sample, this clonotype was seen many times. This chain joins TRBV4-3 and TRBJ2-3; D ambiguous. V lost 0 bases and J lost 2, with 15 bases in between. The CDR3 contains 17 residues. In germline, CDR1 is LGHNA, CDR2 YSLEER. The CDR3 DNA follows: TGCGCCAGCAGCCAAGATTCGGTCGCAGGAGCCACAGATACGCAGTATTTT. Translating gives CASSQDSVAGATDTQYF.

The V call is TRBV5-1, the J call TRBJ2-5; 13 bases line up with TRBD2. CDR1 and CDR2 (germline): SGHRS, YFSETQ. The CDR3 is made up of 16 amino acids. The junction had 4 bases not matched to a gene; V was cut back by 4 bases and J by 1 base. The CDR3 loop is CASSTGLAGAQETQYF. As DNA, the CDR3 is TGCGCCAGCAGCACCGGACTAGCGGGGGCCCAAGAGACCCAGTACTTC.

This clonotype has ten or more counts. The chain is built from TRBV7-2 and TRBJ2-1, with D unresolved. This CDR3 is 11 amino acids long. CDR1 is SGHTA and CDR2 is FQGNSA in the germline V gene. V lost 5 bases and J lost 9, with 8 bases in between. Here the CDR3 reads CASSQHGEQFF. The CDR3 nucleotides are TGTGCCAGCAGCCAACATGGTGAGCAGTTCTTC. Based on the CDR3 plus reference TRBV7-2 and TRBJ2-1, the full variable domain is GAGVSQSPSNKVTEKGKDVELRCDPISGHTALYWYRQSLGQGLEFLIYFQGNSAPDKSGLPSDRFSAERTGGSVSTLTIQRTQQEDSAVYLCASSQHGEQFFGPGTRLTVL.

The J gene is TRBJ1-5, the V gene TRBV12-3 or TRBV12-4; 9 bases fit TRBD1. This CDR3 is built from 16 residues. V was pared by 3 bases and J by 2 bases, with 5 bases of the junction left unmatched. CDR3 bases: TGTGCCAGCAGTTTTTACAGGGGGCGAGGCAATCAGCCCCAGCATTTT. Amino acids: CASSFYRGRGNQPQHF.

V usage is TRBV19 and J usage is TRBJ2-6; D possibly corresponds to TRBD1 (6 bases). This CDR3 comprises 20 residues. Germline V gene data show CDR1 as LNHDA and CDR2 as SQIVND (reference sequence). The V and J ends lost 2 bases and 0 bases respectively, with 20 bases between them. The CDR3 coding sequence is TGTGCCAGTAGTATAAGAGGATGGGGTACAGGGCTCTCTGGGGCCAACGTCCTGACTTTC. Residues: CASSIRGWGTGLSGANVLTF.

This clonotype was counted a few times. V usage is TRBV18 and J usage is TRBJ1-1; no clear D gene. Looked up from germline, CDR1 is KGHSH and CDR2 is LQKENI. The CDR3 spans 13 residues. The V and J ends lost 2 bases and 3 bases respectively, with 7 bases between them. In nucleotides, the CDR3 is TGTGCCAGCTCACCATCGGGTGACACTGAAGCTTTCTTT. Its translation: CASSPSGDTEAFF.

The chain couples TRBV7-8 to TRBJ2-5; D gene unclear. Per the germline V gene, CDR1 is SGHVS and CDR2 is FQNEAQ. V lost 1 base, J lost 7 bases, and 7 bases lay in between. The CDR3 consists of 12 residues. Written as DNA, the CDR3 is TGTGCCAGCAGCTTAGATCACGGGACCCAGTACTTC. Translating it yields CASSLDHGTQYF.

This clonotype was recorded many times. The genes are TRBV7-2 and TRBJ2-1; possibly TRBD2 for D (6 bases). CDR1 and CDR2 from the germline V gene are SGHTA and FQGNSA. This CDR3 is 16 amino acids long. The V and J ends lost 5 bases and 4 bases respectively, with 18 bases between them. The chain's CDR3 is CASSKRRRDSYNEQFF. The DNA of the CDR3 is TGTGCCAGCAGCAAAAGGAGGAGGGATTCGTACAATGAGCAGTTCTTC.

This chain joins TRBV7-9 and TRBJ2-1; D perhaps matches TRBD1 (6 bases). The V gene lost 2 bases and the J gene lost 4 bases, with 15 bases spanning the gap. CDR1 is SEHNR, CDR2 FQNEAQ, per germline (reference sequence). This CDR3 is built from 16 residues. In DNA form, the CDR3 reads TGTGCCAGCAGCTTATATTTACAGGGCCCTTACAATGAGCAGTTCTTC. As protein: CASSLYLQGPYNEQFF.

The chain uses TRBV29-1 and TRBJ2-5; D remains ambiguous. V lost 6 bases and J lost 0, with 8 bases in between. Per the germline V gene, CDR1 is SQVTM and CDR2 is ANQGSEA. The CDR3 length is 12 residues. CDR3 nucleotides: TGCAGCGTGATGACACACCAAGAGACCCAGTACTTC. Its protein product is CSVMTHQETQYF.

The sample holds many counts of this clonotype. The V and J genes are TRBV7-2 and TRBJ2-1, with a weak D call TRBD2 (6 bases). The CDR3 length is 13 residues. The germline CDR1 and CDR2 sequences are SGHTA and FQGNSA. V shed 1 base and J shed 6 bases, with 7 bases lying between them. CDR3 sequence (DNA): TGTGCCAGCAGCTTAGTGGGAGGCAATGAGCAGTTCTTC. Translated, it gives CASSLVGGNEQFF.

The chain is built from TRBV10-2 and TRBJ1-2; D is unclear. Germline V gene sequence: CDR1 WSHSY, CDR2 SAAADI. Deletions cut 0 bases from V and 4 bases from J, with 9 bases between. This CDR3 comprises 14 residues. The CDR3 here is CASSESSDVYGYTF. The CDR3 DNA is TGCGCCAGCAGTGAGTCGTCCGACGTCTATGGCTACACCTTC.